This T cell receptor beta chain was obtained from a study of blood T cell repertoires in COVID-19. Across the study: The United States, Italy and Spain were the sources of the acute and convalescent COVID-19 samples. PBMCs, B-cell-depleted T cells, or T cells were the source of the cDNA or gDNA that made up the material.

The table came from immunoSEQ multiplex PCR; TCRdb's copy has only in-frame clones and leaves some out. The repertoire holds about 170,000 clones, 83% seen once, with roughly 20% in the top ten. CDR1 MNHNY and CDR2 SVGAGI come from the germline V gene (reference sequence). With 8 bases removed from V and 5 bases from J, the gap between germline ends came to 18 bases. The CDR3 extends over 14 amino acids. The rearrangement links TRBV6-6 to TRBJ2-5; D is possibly TRBD1 (7 bases). The receptor was derived from a woman between 65 and 79 years old who had recovered from COVID-19. Sequencing was done on a sample of peripheral blood. The CDR3: CASVAGGLGETQYF. CDR3 bases: TGTGCCAGCGTGGCAGGGGGACTTGGGGAGACCCAGTACTTC.